This TCR beta chain was sequenced during a study of T cell repertoires in cytomegalovirus infection. Study conclusions and caveats: The cumulative frequency of public TCR beta families identified carriers of CMV plus the relevant HLA.

As for this clonotype: Its antigen is not known.

In TCRdb, the reads were re-called with MiXCR into one record per CDR3 protein. The sample has under 800,000 distinct CDR3 sequences; roughly 26% are singletons. Material: CD8+ T cells from PBMCs. The sequence derives from a human donor in good health (CMV status not recorded). Some clones in this sample may be carry-over from other donors' samples.

This chain's CDR3 is CASSLTDSSYEQYF. CDR3 DNA: TGCGCCAGCAGCTTAACGGACAGCTCCTACGAGCAGTACTTC. The genes are TRBV5-1 and TRBJ2-7, with a weak D call TRBD1 (6 bases). The CDR3 is made up of 14 amino acids. Germline V lookup: CDR1 SGHRS, CDR2 YFSETQ. Trimming shortened V by 2 bases and J by 0 bases, and 9 bases separated the two germline ends.